This note documents a single TCR beta chain sequence. This clonotype was found a few times. Its antigen target is currently unknown. No base-level quality is on record; no much larger clone is a single base apart. Library method: multiplex PCR. Sequenced on an Illumina HiSeq 4000. iRepertoire HTBI primers and Arm-PCR amplification of CDR3 regions were used to construct TCR beta libraries. PCR products were gel purified before sequencing. In the authors' own workflow: Across samples, fewer than 70 TRBV and roughly 13 TRBJ segments were identified and used for gene usage analysis of CDR3 amino acid clonotypes. COPE and FqMerger were used to merge the filtered high-quality paired reads into contigs. BLAST was used to align contigs to IMGT TRBV, TRBD and TRBJ reference genes, with CDR3 defined following IMGT. Any clonotype with a frequency above 0.1% was classified as a highly expanded clone. Shannon entropy served as the measure of repertoire diversity, while the Gini coefficient captured V-J evenness. Clonotypes shared by more than one individual were considered public. TCRdb reprocessing: public reads trimmed at Q25 with fastp, clones called with MiXCR, in-frame beta chains kept. Rows with a matching CDR3 protein are joined into one entry that keeps the most common DNA and genes. The V and J calls shown here were made by TCRdb, not taken from the authors' results. The sample data list around 360,000 distinct CDR3 sequences, and about a sixth of these were observed just once. 20% to 25% of the sample belongs to the ten largest clones.

Inclusive of the bounding cysteine and phenylalanine, the CDR3 is 15 residues long. The only DNA kept is the CDR3, 45 bases in frame from the first base. Trimming takes 3 bases from V and 4 bases from J, and the germline ends sit 13 bases apart. The germline V gene (reference sequence) gives CDR1 as LNHDA and CDR2 as SQIVND. This sample stems from a study of regulatory T cells in long-lasting Graves disease (dated by TCRdb to about 2021). A note on the overall study: In the newly diagnosed Graves' disease group, patients had been taking antithyroid drugs for less than 3 months. This study used TCR sequencing and RNA sequencing of peripheral blood to compare persistent Graves' disease patients against newly diagnosed Graves' disease patients. The study took place in China and was registered as a clinical trial. A total of roughly 33 samples were covered by TCR sequencing, comprising approximately 13 persistent and around 20 newly diagnosed Graves' disease patients. Broader findings and caveats from the paper: Persistent Graves' disease patients showed lower TCR Shannon entropy and fewer highly expanded clones than newly diagnosed patients, suggesting clonal expansion. Peripheral blood alone was examined, since thyroid tissue, which constituted the primary lesion, could not be accessed. Persistent disease showed preferential use of TRBV28, TRBJ1-2 and TRBJ2-5, whereas newly diagnosed disease favored TRBV20-1 and TRBJ2-1. The small sample size was acknowledged by the authors as a limitation that may reduce accuracy. A larger number of public clonotypes was shared among persistent patients (approximately 2,500) than among newly diagnosed patients (roughly 1,000). Sequencing and analysis were restricted to the TCR beta chain.

This sample's time point label indicates: newly diagnosed GD, antithyroid drugs for less than 3 months. For both TCR sequencing and RNA sequencing, RNA was extracted from PBMCs using TRIzol. The diagnosis of Graves' disease was made according to American Thyroid Association guidelines. Patients for the study were recruited at an endocrinology department in Xi'an, China. Each patient gave around 9.2 milliliters of peripheral blood, collected in an EDTA anticoagulant tube. Ficoll Paque Plus density gradient separation was used to isolate PBMCs, and no further T cell sorting was performed. An Agilent 2100 Bioanalyzer and agarose gel were used to assess RNA quality, and a NanoDrop 2000 was used to measure RNA concentration. These data also formed part of another study, on T cells in Graves' hyperthyroidism and ophthalmopathy. The second study's authors report: A patient counted as having stable Graves' hyperthyroidism if no progression to ophthalmopathy occurred over 18 months of follow-up. Hyperthyroidism patients were newly diagnosed, with disease duration under 2 months, and aged 18 to 65 years. Any patient with an uncontrolled infection, another autoimmune disease, pregnancy or lactation was excluded. Diagnoses were based on clinical symptoms, serum thyroxine and TRAb, thyroid ultrasound and orbital computed tomography. A first-round RT-PCR of the TCR CDR3 used the HTBI primer set with the Qiagen OneStep RT-PCR kit. Most expanded thyroid clonotypes (frequency above 0.001) were also found in blood, which suggests that blood repertoires may mirror thyroid immune responses. In cross-validation, a model built on a 13 V-J signature told ophthalmopathy apart from stable hyperthyroidism with approximately 90% sensitivity and around 84% specificity, and in testing the same model reached 80%/75%. During validation, the model predicted progression to ophthalmopathy a median of around 7 months ahead of onset, with around 71% sensitivity and under 85% specificity. TCR V-J signatures able to tell the groups apart were searched for in a discovery cohort of about a hundred patients, of whom fewer than 45 had Graves' ophthalmopathy and around 58 had stable Graves' hyperthyroidism. Prospective prediction of ophthalmopathy was tested in an independent validation cohort consisting of 18 hyperthyroidism patients and 15 to 17 patients who later progressed to ophthalmopathy. The 100 discovery patients were divided at random into training and test sets in a 7:3 ratio. The study also compared thyroid tissue and blood T-cell repertoires from more than 5 Graves' hyperthyroidism patients. Following sampling, methimazole starting at 30 mg daily was given to hyperthyroidism patients, and high-dose intravenous methylprednisolone was given to ophthalmopathy patients. Libraries were constructed in a second round of multiplex PCR, after which size selection and purification were carried out. Libraries were sequenced paired-end with 100 bp reads on an Illumina HiSeq2000. SOAPnuke was used to process the raw data, throwing out any read that contained adapters or uncalled bases, had a mean Phred below 15, or lacked an exact constant-primer or identifier match. COPE v1.2.5 was used to merge high-quality paired reads, and clonotypes were defined as unique nucleotide sequences. MiTCR v1.1 was used to align clonotypes to the IMGT TRBV, TRBD and TRBJ reference segments. Analysis was restricted to V-J combinations with a frequency above 0.0001, which covered just over 98% of repertoires. A TCS score was defined as the ratio between F50 (clonal expansion) and ExV (chaos), using BLOSUM62-based TCRdist between CDR3 peptides within each V-J. Welch's t-statistics and random forest reduced around 510 V-J features to 13, which were used in a naive Bayes classifier (R e1071). No statistical method was used to fix the sample size in advance, and group allocation was not hidden from the investigators. The paper describes TCR Vbeta CDR3 sequencing of more than 120 peripheral blood samples, made up of roughly 40 ophthalmopathy patients, roughly 72 hyperthyroidism patients and roughly 17 progressor patients.

This clonotype was obtained from a woman in her late teens or twenties with Graves disease. Donor details come from another sample of the same person, matched by shared clones. This chain is built from TRBV19 and TRBJ2-1; no D gene can be assigned with confidence. The sample consisted of peripheral blood mononuclear cells (PBMCs), taken at new diagnosis, from a patient treated with antithyroid drugs. The base sequence is TGTGCCAGTAGTATTCGACTCCACTATTACAATGAGCAGTTCTTC. It specifies CASSIRLHYYNEQFF.